This is a list of T cell receptor beta chains from one sample in a study of blood T cell repertoires in COVID-19. Using immunoSEQ multiplex PCR, the repertoire was profiled, and TCRdb retains in-frame clones only, with some absent. The repertoire includes around 80,000 clones, approximately 80% of them detected once, and 12% sits in the top ten. The sample was peripheral blood. Receptors originate from a man older than 75 with acute or convalescent COVID-19. CDR3s include the opening cysteine and the closing phenylalanine or tryptophan. For some rows the clone size is stated as once, few or many, or as a class when expanded; others skip it.

CDR3aa | j_gene | v_gene | abundance
CASSLVAGSGYGYTF | TRBJ1-2 | TRBV27 | NA
CASSLGAGGLYEQFF | TRBJ2-1 | TRBV4-1 | NA
CASSQNTGGSVEQFF | TRBJ2-1 | TRBV7-8 | NA
CASSRPGTGDNSNTEAFF | TRBJ1-1 | TRBV3-1/TRBV3-2 | NA
CASSPSGQGVRTEAFF | TRBJ1-1 | TRBV7-3 | NA
CASSVGGQGLSTNEKLFF | TRBJ1-4 | TRBV9 | few
CASSLRAGLGDTGELFF | TRBJ2-2 | TRBV5-4 | NA
CASSSDRATDTQYF | TRBJ2-3 | TRBV2 | once
CASSFDEKLFF | TRBJ1-4 | TRBV6-6 | NA
CAWSIQGNSGNTIYF | TRBJ1-3 | TRBV30 | NA
CASSLGSYEQYF | TRBJ2-7 | TRBV7-8 | NA
CASSVSGTTDTQYF | TRBJ2-3 | TRBV5-1 | NA
CATSERDSYGEQFF | TRBJ2-1 | TRBV24-1 | NA
CASSTGGRGNQPQHF | TRBJ1-5 | TRBV18 | once
CASSLGGQGSNQPQHF | TRBJ1-5 | TRBV5-6 | NA
CASSLMGATNEKLFF | TRBJ1-4 | TRBV7-9 | NA
CASSATGTGYQPQHF | TRBJ1-5 | TRBV10-2 | NA
CASSLSRETQYF | TRBJ2-5 | TRBV5-1 | NA
CASSATGYPGYTF | TRBJ1-2 | TRBV9 | NA
CASSQSRTGGTQPQHF | TRBJ1-5 | TRBV16 | NA